The following is a T cell receptor (beta chain) sequence with its context. The antigen it binds to is not known. Base-call qualities are not available, and no considerably larger clone is one nucleotide away. The sample comes from a study of vaccination and CD4 T cells after COVID-19 (dated 2022 in TCRdb). General notes on the study: Six males and four females were included in the convalescent cohort, with two Hispanic individuals, seven Caucasians, two Asians and one multiracial person represented. Participants received two doses of either the Pfizer-BioNTech BNT162b2 vaccine (n=8) or the Moderna mRNA-1273 vaccine (n=2). For stimulating the cultures, overlapping spike peptide pools were used, derived from SARS-CoV-2 as well as from the common cold coronaviruses HCoV-NL63, HCoV-OC43 and HCoV-229E. As controls, cultures received a CEFX viral epitope pool (the positive control), an HIV-1 Nef peptide pool (the negative control), or no peptide at all. Post-vaccine blood samples were obtained a median of around 74 days after the second vaccine dose, with a range of about 12 to 241 days. Post-COVID blood samples were collected from convalescent patients a median of approximately 93 days after diagnosis, with a range of roughly 30 to 170 days. In approximately eleven COVID-19 convalescent patients and a handful of infection-naive healthy vaccine recipients, the spike-specific CD4+ TCR repertoire before mRNA vaccination was compared with the repertoire after mRNA vaccination. The investigation overall reported the following: Among convalescent patients, a median roughly 84% of the SARS-CoV-2-reactive clones seen after vaccination appeared only after vaccination, which suggests priming specific to the vaccine. In convalescent patients, nearly all vaccine-specific clones (304 of 307) were found to be mono-reactive for SARS-CoV-2 spike rather than cross-reactive with common cold coronaviruses. The median count of SARS-CoV-2-reactive clonotypes went up from around 20 after infection to a few dozen after vaccination, although the change was not significant. Only a relatively small number of convalescent patients were included in the study, and early timepoints following natural infection were not analyzed.

Read against the paper, the sample's treatment or condition label means: roughly ten-day PBMC culture with coronavirus spike peptide pools or control peptides (ViraFEST assay). The study used the ViraFEST assay, which expanded antigen-specific T cells with peptide pools and then identified expanded clonotypes by TCR sequencing. Healthy vaccine recipients had no prior SARS-CoV-2 infection, confirmed by negative nucleocapsid antibody tests before and after vaccination. Roughly 2.1 million PBMCs per well were cultured in IMDM with roughly 5% human AB serum and roughly 9.3 IU/ml IL-2, plus 10 ug/ml peptide pools. Half of the culture medium was replaced with fresh IL-2-containing medium on days 3 and 7. After 10 days of culture, CD4+ T cells were isolated by negative selection with the EasySep CD4+ T cell isolation kit. Ficoll-Paque Plus gradient centrifugation was used to isolate PBMCs from whole blood, and the isolated PBMCs were then either used fresh or cryopreserved at -140C. Each culture condition was generally run in triplicate wells.

Trimming at the junction amounts to 4 bases on V and 10 bases on J, and the germline ends lie 16 bases apart. Including cysteine and phenylalanine, the CDR3 has 13 amino acids. Just CDR3 DNA is preserved here, 39 bases in frame from base 1. The germline V gene (reference sequence) supplies CDR1 LNHDA and CDR2 SQIVND. The protocol used for the library was PCR. DNA from cultured CD4+ T cells underwent TCR sequencing with the Oncomine TCR Beta short-read assay at the Johns Hopkins FTIC core. The QIAamp micro DNA kit was used to extract genomic DNA from the cultured CD4+ T cells. Oncomine TCR Beta libraries from cultured CD4+ T cells were pooled with unique dual indexes and sequenced on an Illumina iSeq 100. On the authors' methods: Non-productive sequences were filtered out, and CDR3s that did not start with C, did not end with F or W, or were shorter than 7 amino acids were discarded. The MANAFEST web application was used to identify antigen-specific clonotypes by comparing peptide-stimulated wells against reference wells and other culture wells. For a clone to be called positive, the clone needed an FDR below 0.05, an odds ratio above 5, and a productive frequency above 0.1% in at least two of three replicate wells. Cross-reactive clonotypes were defined as significantly expanded in both SARS-CoV-2 spike wells and at least one common cold coronavirus spike condition. Similarity between CDR3 sequences was evaluated in R version 3.6.1 using Levenshtein distances (stringdist) and unrooted phylogenetic trees (ape). The raw public data were reprocessed by TCRdb itself: fastp quality trimming at Q25, MiXCR clonotype calling, in-frame beta chains only. Each CDR3 protein gets just one entry, which takes the most common genes and DNA from the rows behind it. The V and J calls here are based on TCRdb, not the publication. A total of approximately 20,000 distinct CDR3 sequences appear in this sample, under 80% of them only once. The ten most abundant clones make up around 23% of the sample.

The chain uses TRBV19 and TRBJ1-1; the D gene is possibly TRBD1, with 6 bases matching. The clonotype was recovered from a human donor who received a COVID-19 vaccine. The material sequenced was CD4+ T cells from blood, cultured in vitro, taken before SARS-CoV-2 vaccination. This receptor carries the CDR3 CASSSLGGRGAFF. In nucleotide form, the sequence is TGTGCCAGTAGTAGCCTCGGGGGCCGTGGAGCTTTCTTT.